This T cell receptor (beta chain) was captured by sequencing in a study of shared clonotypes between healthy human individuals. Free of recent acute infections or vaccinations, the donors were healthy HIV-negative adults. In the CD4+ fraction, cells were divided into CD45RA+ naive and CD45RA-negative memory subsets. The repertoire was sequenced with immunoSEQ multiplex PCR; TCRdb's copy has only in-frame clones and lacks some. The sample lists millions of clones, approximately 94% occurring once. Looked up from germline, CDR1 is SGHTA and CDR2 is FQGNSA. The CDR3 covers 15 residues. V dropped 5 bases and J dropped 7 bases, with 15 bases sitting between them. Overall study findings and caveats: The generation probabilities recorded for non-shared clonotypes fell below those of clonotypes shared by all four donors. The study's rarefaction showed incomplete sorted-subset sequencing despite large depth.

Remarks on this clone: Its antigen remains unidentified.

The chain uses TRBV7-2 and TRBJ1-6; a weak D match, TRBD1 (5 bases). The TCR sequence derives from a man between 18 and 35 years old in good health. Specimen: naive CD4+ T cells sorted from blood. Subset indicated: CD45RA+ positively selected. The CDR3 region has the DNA TGTGCCAGCAGCCCCCCGCCAGGGACCAATTCACCCCTCCACTTT. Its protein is CASSPPPGTNSPLHF.